The text below deals with one T cell receptor (beta chain). The antigen remains undetermined. This specimen belongs to a study of radiotherapy plus CTLA-4 blockade in lung cancer. V was shortened by 5 bases and J by 7 bases, with 12 bases between the two germline ends. The CDR3 extends over 13 amino acids. In germline, CDR1 is SGHAT, CDR2 FQNNGV. The method was immunoSEQ multiplex PCR; TCRdb's version includes in-frame clones alone and lacks a portion of them. The sample gives about 48,000 clones, about 86% of which show up once; over 15% is in the top ten. Whole-study results and caveats: Early blood T cell clone dynamics, with interferon-beta, were reported to best predict response. Radiotherapy was combined with ipilimumab, and tumor-derived TCR clones then expanded in blood.

The clonotype originates from a human donor with non-small cell lung cancer that progressed on radiotherapy plus ipilimumab. Some clones in this sample may be carry-over from other donors' samples. The V gene is TRBV11-2, the J gene TRBJ1-5; possible D gene TRBD1, 5 bases. The sample was peripheral blood, taken from a patient treated with radiotherapy plus ipilimumab. In DNA, the CDR3 is TGTGCCAGCAGCGTCGTGGGGGGGCAGCCCCAGCATTTT. It codes for CASSVVGGQPQHF.